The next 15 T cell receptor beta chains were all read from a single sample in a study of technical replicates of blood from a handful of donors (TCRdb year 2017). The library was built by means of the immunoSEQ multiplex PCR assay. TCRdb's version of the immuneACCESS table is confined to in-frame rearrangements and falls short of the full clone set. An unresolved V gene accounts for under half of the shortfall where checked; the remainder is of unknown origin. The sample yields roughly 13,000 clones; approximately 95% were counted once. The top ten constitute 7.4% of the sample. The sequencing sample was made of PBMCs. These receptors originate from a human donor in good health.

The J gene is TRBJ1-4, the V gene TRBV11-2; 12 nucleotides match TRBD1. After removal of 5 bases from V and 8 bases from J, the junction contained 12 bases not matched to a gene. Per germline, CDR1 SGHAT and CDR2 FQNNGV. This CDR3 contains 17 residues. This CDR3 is CASSPRDRGRLEEKLFF. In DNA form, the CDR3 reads TGTGCCAGCAGCCCACGGGACAGGGGGCGTTTAGAAGAAAAACTGTTTTTT.

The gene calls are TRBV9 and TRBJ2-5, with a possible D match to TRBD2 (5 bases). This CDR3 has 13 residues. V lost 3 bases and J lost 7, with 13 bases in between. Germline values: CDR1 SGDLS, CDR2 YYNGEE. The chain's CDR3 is CASSDLASVTQYF. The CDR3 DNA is TGTGCCAGCAGCGACCTAGCATCCGTGACCCAGTACTTC.

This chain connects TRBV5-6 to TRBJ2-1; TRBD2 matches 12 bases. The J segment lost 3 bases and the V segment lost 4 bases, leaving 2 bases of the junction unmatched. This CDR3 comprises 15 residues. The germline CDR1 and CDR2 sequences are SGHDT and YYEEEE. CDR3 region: CASSPGLAGYNEQFF. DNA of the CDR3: TGTGCCAGCAGCCCGGGACTAGCGGGCTACAATGAGCAGTTCTTC.

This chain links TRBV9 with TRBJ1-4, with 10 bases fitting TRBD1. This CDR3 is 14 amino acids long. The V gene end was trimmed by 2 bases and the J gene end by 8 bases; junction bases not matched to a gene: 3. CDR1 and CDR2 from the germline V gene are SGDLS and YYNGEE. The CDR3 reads CASSVGDRGEKLFF. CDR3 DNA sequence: TGTGCCAGCAGCGTGGGGGACAGGGGCGAAAAACTGTTTTTT.

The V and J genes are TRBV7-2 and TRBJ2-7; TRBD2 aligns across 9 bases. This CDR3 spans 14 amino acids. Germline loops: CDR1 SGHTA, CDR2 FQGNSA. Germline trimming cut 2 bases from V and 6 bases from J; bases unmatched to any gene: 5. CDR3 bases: TGTGCCAGCAGCTTAAGTGGGACTAGCAGCGAGCAGTACTTC. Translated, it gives CASSLSGTSSEQYF. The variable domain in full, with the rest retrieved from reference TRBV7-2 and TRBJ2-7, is GAGVSQSPSNKVTEKGKDVELRCDPISGHTALYWYRQSLGQGLEFLIYFQGNSAPDKSGLPSDRFSAERTGGSVSTLTIQRTQQEDSAVYLCASSLSGTSSEQYFGPGTRLTVT.

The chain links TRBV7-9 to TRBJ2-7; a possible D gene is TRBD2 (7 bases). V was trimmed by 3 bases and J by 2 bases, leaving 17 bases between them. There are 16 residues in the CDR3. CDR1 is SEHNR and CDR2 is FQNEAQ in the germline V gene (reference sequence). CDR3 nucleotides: TGTGCCAGCAGCTTGGGGCTGGGAGGGGGAACCTACGAGCAGTACTTC. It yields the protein CASSLGLGGGTYEQYF.

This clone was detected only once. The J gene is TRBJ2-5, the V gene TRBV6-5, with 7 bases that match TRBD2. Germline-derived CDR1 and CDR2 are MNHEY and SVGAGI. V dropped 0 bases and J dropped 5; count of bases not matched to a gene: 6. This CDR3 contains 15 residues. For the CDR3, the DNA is TGTGCCAGCAGTTACTCGGCGGGAGTCGGGGAGACCCAGTACTTC. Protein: CASSYSAGVGETQYF.

CDR3 region: CASSLGRPSGIDEQFF. The DNA for the CDR3 is TGTGCCAGCAGCTTAGGGCGGCCTAGCGGGATCGATGAGCAGTTCTTC. The rearrangement links TRBV7-8 to TRBJ2-1, with 9 bases fitting TRBD2. V trimming: 1 base; J trimming: 8 bases; junction bases outside the gene matches: 9. The CDR3 covers 16 residues. Germline V gene sequence: CDR1 SGHVS, CDR2 FQNEAQ. Full variable domain (rest looked up from reference TRBV7-8 and TRBJ2-1): GAGVSQSPRYKVAKRGQDVALRCDPISGHVSLFWYQQALGQGPEFLTYFQNEAQLDKSGLPSDRFFAERPEGSVSTLKIQRTQQEDSAVYLCASSLGRPSGIDEQFFGPGTRLTVL.

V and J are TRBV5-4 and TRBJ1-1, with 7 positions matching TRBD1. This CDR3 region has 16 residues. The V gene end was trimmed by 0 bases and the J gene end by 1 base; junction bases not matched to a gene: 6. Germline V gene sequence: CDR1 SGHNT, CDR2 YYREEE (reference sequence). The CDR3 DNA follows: TGTGCCAGCAGCTTGGATCTGGGACAGTCGAACACTGAAGCTTTCTTT. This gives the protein CASSLDLGQSNTEAFF.

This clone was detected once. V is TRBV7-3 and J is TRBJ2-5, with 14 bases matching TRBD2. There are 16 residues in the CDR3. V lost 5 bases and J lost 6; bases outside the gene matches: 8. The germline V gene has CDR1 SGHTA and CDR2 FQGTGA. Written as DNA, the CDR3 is TGTGCCAGCAGCACCGGGACTAGCGGGAGTCGAAAGACCCAGTACTTC. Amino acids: CASSTGTSGSRKTQYF.

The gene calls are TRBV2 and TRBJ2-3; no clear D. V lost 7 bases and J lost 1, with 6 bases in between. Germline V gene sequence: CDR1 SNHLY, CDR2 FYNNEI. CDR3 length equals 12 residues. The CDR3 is CASNAGTDTQYF. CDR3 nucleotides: TGTGCCAGCAACGCAGGCACAGATACGCAGTATTTT.

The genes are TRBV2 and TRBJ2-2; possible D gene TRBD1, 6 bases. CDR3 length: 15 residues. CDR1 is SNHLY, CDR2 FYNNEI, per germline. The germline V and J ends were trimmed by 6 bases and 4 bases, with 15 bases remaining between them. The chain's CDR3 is CASSATGWSTGELFF. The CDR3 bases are TGTGCCAGCAGCGCTACAGGGTGGAGCACCGGGGAGCTGTTTTTT. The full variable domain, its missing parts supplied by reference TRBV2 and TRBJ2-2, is EPEVTQTPSHQVTQMGQEVILRCVPISNHLYFYWYRQILGQKVEFLVSFYNNEISEKSEIFDDQFSVERPDGSNFTLKIRSTKLEDSAMYFCASSATGWSTGELFFGEGSRLTVL.

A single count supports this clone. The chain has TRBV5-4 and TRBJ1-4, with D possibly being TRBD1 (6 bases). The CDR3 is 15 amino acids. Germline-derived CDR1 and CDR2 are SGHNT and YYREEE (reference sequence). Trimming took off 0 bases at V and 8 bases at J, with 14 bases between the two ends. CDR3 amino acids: CASSLDAGAGEKLFF. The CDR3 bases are TGTGCCAGCAGCTTGGATGCGGGGGCCGGGGAAAAACTGTTTTTT.

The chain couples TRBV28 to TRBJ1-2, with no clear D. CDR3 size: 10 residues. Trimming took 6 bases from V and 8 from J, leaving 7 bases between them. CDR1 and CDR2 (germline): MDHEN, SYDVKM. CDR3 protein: CASREGGYTF. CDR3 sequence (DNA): TGTGCCAGCAGGGAGGGCGGCTACACCTTC.

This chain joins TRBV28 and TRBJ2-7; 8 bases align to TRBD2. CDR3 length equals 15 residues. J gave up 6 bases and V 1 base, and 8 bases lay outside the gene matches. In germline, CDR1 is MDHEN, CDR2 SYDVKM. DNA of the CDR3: TGTGCCAGCAGTTTATCCGAGCGGGCGGGGGGCGAGCAGTACTTC. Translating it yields CASSLSERAGGEQYF.